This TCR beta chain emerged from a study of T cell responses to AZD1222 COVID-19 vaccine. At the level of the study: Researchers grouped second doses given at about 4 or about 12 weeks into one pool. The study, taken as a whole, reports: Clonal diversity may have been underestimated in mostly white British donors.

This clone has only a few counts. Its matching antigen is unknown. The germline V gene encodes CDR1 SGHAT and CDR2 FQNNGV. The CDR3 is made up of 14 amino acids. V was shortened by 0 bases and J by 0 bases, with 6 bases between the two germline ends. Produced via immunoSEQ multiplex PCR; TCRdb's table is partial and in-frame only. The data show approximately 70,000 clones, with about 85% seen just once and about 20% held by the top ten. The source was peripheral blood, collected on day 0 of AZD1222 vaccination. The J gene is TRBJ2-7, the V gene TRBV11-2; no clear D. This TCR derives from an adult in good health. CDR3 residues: CASSLEYSSYEQYF. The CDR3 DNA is TGTGCCAGCAGCTTAGAGTACAGCTCCTACGAGCAGTACTTC.